The clone carrying this TCR beta chain was recorded many times. Its antigen is as yet unknown. TCRbeta library construction was performed incorporating unique molecular identifiers. TCRdb re-called the PCR reads with MiXCR, one entry per CDR3 protein. The sample lists 490,000 or so distinct CDR3 sequences, about 10% seen once, with about 2% in the top ten. The sample belongs to a study of T-cell reconstitution after alpha-beta-depleted transplantation in children. V gave up 3 bases and J gave up 3 bases, with 6 bases separating them. This CDR3 comprises 12 residues. CDR1 is ENHRY and CDR2 is SYGVKD in the germline V gene. Overall study findings and caveats: Alpha-beta T cells present about two months after transplant were reported to originate from several hundred expanded graft clones. Diversity and T-cell counts at one year after transplant derived mostly from new T cells.

The rearrangement links TRBV10-3 to TRBJ2-7; D gene ambiguous. The source is a child aged 2 to 15 with inherited bone marrow failure, due to receive a stem cell transplant. The specimen was PBMCs, collected before TCRalphabeta/CD19-depleted stem cell transplant. The CDR3 protein is CAISDLDYEQYF. In DNA, the CDR3 is TGTGCCATCAGTGACCTAGACTACGAGCAGTACTTC.